This T cell receptor beta chain came from a study of T cells after yellow fever vaccination (dated by TCRdb to the late 2010s). Regarding the research as a whole: The SMART-Seq v4 Ultra Low Input RNA kit was used to prepare libraries from fractions with low cell numbers. Two healthy male donors, one aged 18 to 30 and one aged 30 to 40 years, made up the cohort. Bulk PBMC replicates and cell subsets were isolated from blood drawn at multiple timepoints before and after both primary and secondary immunization. To follow T-cell clones before and after primary and booster YFV17D yellow fever vaccination, bulk TCR alpha and beta repertoires were sequenced over time.

The treatment or condition tag for this specimen amounts to: live attenuated yellow fever vaccine strain. At each blood-draw timepoint, two biological replicates of bulk PBMCs were collected. PBMCs were isolated from peripheral blood using a standard Ficoll-Paque protocol. TriZol was used to extract RNA from bulk PBMCs, CD4 and CD8 fractions, and dextramer-positive and dextramer-negative fractions. Sequencing was performed on an Illumina NovaSeq 6000. TCR cDNA was synthesized by 5'RACE template switching, through which a universal primer site and unique molecular identifiers were introduced. Priming of cDNA synthesis was performed from both the TCR alpha and TCR beta constant segments. Two PCR steps were used to amplify libraries, with sample barcodes and sequencing adapters being added in the second step. Sequencing of libraries was done on Illumina HiSeq 2500 (2x100 bp) or NovaSeq (2x150 bp). The paper's data handling went like this. Demultiplexing of reads and collapsing into UMI consensus sequences were performed with MIGEC, and V(D)J alignment was carried out with MiXCR. Vaccine-responding clonotypes were identified with edgeR using replicate PBMC samples, with FDR below 0.01 and a log2 fold change above 5 up to day 15 being required. CD4 or CD8 identity was assigned to each bulk clonotype according to whether the clonotype was present at higher abundance in the sequenced CD4 repertoire or the sequenced CD8 repertoire. Starting from the raw public reads, TCRdb applied fastp trimming at Q25, assembled clones with MiXCR and retained in-frame beta chains. Entries are consolidated by CDR3 protein sequence, retaining the most common genes and DNA. The V and J calls, along with clone size, are taken from TCRdb and not from the paper's own processing. Counted in this sample were about 320,000 distinct CDR3 sequences; approximately 4% of them appeared once. The top ten clonotypes cover approximately 20% of the sample.

At the junction V is shortened by 5 bases and J by 5 bases, with 18 bases in between. Taken from cysteine to phenylalanine, the CDR3 has 15 residues. Solely the CDR3 DNA is kept, with 45 bases framed from the first base. The germline V gene (reference sequence) specifies LGHDT as CDR1 and YNNKEL as CDR2. Overall results and qualifications from the work: The study included only two donors, which limits how far the findings can be generalized. Compared with the primary T-cell response, the secondary T-cell response was faster but weaker, reaching its peak on day 5 rather than on day 15. A small fraction of clonotypes showed up in both the CD4 and CD8 compartments, probably as a result of convergent recombination. Most clones expanded after primary vaccination were re-detected after the booster (almost 97% of CD4 and around 86% of CD8), suggesting broad memory maintenance. FACS-sorted repertoires could contain abundant contaminating clonotypes from the bulk population, so computational filtering was required.

As regards this clonotype: The antigen it recognizes is unknown. No much larger clonotype is one base removed from it; base qualities were not supplied.

Recombination linked TRBV3-1 to TRBJ2-5; the D gene is perhaps TRBD2, on 7 matching bases. This specimen consisted of PBMCs, obtained 15 days after the yellow fever booster vaccination. This TCR derives from a man in his late teens or twenties who received the YFV17D yellow fever vaccine. The sequenced DNA is TGTGCCAGCAGCTCTGGAGGGGGGGTCCGGGAGACCCAGTACTTC. Its translation reads: CASSSGGGVRETQYF.